This T cell receptor beta chain is drawn from a study of blood T cell repertoires in COVID-19. With V trimmed by 1 base and J by 5 bases, 0 bases remained unmatched. The V gene's germline CDR1 is SGHTA and CDR2 FQGTGA. The CDR3 extends over 14 amino acids. Sequencing was performed with immunoSEQ multiplex PCR; in TCRdb, only in-frame clones are kept and a portion is missing. Of around 240,000 clones listed, 85% to 90% are singletons. The rearrangement uses TRBV7-3 and TRBJ2-2; 8 bases are a match to TRBD1. The sample was PBMCs or T cells enriched from blood (not recorded which). This sequence originates from a man aged 45-65 years who had been exposed to COVID-19. In nucleotides, the CDR3 is TGTGCCAGCAGCTTAAACAGGGGGACCGGGGAGCTGTTTTTT. Encoded protein: CASSLNRGTGELFF.